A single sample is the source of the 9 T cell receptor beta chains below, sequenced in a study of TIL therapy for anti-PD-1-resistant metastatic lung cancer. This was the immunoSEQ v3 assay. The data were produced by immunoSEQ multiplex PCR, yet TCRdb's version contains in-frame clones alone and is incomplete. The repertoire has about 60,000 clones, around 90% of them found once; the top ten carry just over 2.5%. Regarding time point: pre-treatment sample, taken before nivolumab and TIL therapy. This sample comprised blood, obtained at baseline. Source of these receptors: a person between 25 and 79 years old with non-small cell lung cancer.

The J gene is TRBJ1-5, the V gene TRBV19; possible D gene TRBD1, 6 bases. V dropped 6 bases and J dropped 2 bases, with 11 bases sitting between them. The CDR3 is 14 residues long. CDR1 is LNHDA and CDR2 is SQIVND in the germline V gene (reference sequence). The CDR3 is CASRPAGGNQPQHF. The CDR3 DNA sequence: TGTGCCAGTAGGCCCGCAGGGGGCAATCAGCCCCAGCATTTT.

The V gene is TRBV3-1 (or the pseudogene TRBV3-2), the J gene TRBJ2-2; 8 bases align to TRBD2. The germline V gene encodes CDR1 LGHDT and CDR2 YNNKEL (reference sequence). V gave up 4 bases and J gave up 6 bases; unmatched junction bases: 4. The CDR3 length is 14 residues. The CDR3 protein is CASSPGGDAGELFF. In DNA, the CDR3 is TGTGCCAGCAGCCCCGGGGGGGACGCCGGGGAGCTGTTTTTT.

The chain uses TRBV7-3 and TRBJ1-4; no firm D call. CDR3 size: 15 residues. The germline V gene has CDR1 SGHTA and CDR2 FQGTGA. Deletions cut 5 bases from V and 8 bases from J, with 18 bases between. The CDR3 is CASSLSGGAHEKLFF. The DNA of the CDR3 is TGTGCCAGCAGCCTGTCAGGTGGAGCGCACGAAAAACTGTTTTTT.

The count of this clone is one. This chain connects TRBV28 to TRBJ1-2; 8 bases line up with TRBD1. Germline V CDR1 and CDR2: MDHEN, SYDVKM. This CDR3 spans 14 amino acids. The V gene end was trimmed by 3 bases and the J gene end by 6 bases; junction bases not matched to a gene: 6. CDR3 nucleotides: TGTGCCAGCAGTTTGTCGACAGGGGTCAATGGCTACACCTTC. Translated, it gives CASSLSTGVNGYTF.

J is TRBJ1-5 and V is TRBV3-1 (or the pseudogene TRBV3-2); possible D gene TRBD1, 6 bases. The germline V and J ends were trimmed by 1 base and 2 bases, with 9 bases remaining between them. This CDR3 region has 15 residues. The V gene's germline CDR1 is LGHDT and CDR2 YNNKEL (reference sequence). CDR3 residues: CASSQAEGGNQPQHF. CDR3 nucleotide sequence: TGTGCCAGCAGCCAAGCGGAGGGGGGCAATCAGCCCCAGCATTTT.

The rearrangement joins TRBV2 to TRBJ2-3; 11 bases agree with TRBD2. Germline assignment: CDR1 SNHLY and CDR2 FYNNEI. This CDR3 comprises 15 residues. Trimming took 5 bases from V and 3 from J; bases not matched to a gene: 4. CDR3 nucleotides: TGTGCCAGCAGTTGGCTAGCGGGGGGTACAGATACGCAGTATTTT. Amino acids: CASSWLAGGTDTQYF.

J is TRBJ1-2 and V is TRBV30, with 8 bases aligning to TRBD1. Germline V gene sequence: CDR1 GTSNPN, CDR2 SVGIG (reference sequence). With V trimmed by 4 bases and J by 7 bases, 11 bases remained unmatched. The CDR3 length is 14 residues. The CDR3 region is CAWTGQGSELGYTF. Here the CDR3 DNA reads TGTGCCTGGACAGGACAGGGAAGTGAGCTTGGCTACACCTTC.

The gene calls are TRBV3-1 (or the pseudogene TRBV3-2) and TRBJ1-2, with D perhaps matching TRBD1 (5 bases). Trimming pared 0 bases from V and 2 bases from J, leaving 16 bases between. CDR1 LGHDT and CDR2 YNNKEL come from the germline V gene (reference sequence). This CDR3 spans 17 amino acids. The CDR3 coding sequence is TGTGCCAGCAGCCAAGATGGGACGCCCGGGAGAAACTATGGCTACACCTTC. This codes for CASSQDGTPGRNYGYTF.

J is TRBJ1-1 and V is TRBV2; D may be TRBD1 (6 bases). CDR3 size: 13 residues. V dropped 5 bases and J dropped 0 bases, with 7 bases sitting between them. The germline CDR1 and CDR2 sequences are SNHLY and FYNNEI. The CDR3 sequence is CASSRQVNTEAFF. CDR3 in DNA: TGTGCCAGCAGTCGACAGGTGAACACTGAAGCTTTCTTT.